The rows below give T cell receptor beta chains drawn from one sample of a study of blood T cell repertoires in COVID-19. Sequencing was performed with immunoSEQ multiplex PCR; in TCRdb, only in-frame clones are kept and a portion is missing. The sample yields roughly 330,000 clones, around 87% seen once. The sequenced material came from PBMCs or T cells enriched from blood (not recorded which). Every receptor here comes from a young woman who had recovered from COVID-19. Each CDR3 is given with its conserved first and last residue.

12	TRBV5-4	CASSPGPYEQFF
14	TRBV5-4	CASSFSGGVETQYF
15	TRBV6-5	CASSPGTGGNTEAFF
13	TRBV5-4	CASSSGSAYEQYF
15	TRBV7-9	CASSLDPGATDTQYF
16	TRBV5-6	CASSLYGAGATYEQYF
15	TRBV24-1	CATSDPGNSYNEQFF
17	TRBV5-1	CASSLAGLAASTDTQYF
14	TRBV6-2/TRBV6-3	CASSRDRDTGGYTF
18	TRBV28	CASSSLMGLRGQANTIYF
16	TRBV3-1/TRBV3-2	CASSHAGAAGNQPQHF
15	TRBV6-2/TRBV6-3	CASSPSGQGNQPQHF
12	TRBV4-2	CASSQELDTQYF
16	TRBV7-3	CASSSLGAGGRETQYF
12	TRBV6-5	CASRDTRYEQYF
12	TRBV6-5	CASKSSGLTAFF
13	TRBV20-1	CSASRSQRGGYTF
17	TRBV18	CASSPRGPTGGSDGYTF
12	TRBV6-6	CASYEGAGGYTF
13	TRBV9	CASSLGGSGGYLF
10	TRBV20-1	CSARLGKQFF
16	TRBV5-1	CASSLDGVGKWYEQYF
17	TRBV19	CASSKIWTSGGGNEQFF
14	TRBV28	CASRTIQGQPPLHF
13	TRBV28	CASRTGPPYEQYF
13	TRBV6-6	CASSYFTNNFRFF
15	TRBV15	CATSRGGTGINEAFF
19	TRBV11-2	CASSLVSPTMSSGANVLTF
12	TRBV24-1	CATSDSESPQHF
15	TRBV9	CASSPHPLGDTEAFF
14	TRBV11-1	CASSGQGGSYEQYF
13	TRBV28	CASSPRDRVGYTF
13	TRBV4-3	CASSLETEGRAFF
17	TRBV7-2	CASSLSGTGNGNQPQHF
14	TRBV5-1	CASAGSTGEGKAFF
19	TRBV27	CASRKTGGINSSYNSPLHF
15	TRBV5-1	CASSWGGAGTDTQYF
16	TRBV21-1	CASSKSKGRQGQPQHF
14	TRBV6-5	CASSMAGGGREAFF
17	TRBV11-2	CASSSTGHTSGANVLTF
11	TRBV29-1	CSGRGNYGYTF
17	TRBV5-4	CASSPPGGGAVQETQYF
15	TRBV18	CASSPPLGVTYEQYF
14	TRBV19	CASSIRDNQETQYF
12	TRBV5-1	CASSLERGLRYF
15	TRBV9	CASSPGSHSNQPQHF
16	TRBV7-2	CASSPRDGTTGAEAFF
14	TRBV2	CASSPPRGNYGYTF
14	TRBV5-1	CASSRGTYNSPLHF
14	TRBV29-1	CSVEDRNSPYGYTF
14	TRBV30	CAWSPGQINEKLFF
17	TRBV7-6	CASSTSAAGDRAYEQYF
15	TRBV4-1	CASSPPGVGNQPQHF
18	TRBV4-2	CASSPRLGVGLTYNEQFF
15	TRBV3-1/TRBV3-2	CASSQATGLHYEQYF
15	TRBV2	CASSEGTGRNSPLHF
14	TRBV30	CAWSLGRENSPLHF
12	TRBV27	CAAGGTHYGYTF
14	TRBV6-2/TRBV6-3	CASSLRTSADTQYF